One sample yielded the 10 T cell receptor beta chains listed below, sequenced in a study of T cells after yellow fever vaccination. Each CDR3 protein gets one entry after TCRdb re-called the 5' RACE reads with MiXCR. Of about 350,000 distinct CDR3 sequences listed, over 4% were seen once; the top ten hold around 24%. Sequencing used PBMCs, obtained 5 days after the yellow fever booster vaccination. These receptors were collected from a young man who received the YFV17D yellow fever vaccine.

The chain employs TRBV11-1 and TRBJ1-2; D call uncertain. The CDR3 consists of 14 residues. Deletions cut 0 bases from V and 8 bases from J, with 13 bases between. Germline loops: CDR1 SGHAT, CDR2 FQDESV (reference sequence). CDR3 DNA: TGTGCCAGCAGCTTAGCGCGTTTTGAGCACGGCTACACCTTC. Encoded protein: CASSLARFEHGYTF.

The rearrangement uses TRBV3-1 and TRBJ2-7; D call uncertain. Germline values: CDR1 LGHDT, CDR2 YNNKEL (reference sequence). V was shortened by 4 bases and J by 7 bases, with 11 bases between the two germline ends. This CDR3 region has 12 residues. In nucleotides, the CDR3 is TGTGCCAGCAGCCGTGATCCGGAGGAGCAGTACTTC. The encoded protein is CASSRDPEEQYF.

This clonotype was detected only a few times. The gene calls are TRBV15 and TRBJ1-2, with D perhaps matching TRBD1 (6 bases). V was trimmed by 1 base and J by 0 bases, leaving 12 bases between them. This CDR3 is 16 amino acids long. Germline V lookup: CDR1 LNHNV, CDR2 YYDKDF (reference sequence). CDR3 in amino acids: CATSRGARQANYGYTF. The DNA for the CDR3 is TGTGCCACCAGCAGAGGAGCTAGACAGGCTAACTATGGCTACACCTTC. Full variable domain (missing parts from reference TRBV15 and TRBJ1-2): DAMVIQNPRYQVTQFGKPVTLSCSQTLNHNVMYWYQQKSSQAPKLLFHYYDKDFNNEADTPDNFQSRRPNTSFCFLDIRSPGLGDTAMYLCATSRGARQANYGYTFGSGTRLTVV.

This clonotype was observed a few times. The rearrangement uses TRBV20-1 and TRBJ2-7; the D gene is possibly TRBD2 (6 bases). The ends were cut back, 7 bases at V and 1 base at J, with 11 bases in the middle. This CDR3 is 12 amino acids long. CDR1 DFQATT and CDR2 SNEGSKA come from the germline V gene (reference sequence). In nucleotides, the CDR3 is TGCAGTGTCGGGAGTCAGTCCTACGAGCAGTACTTC. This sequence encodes CSVGSQSYEQYF.

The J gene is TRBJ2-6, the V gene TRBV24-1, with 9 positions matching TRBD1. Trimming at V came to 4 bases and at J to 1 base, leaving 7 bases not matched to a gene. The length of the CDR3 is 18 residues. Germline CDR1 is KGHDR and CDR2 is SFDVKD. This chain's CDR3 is CATSESGQGRSGANVLTF. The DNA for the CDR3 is TGTGCCACCAGTGAATCGGGACAGGGTCGGTCTGGGGCCAACGTCCTGACTTTC.

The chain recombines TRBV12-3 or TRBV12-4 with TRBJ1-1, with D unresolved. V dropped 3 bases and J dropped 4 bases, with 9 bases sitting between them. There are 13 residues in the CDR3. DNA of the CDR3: TGTGCCAGCAGTTTCTTGTCGAGCACTGAAGCTTTCTTT. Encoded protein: CASSFLSSTEAFF.

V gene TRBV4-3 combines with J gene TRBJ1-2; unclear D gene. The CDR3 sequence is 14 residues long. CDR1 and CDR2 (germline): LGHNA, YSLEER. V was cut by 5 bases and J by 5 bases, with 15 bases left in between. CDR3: CASSKSPRWYGYTF. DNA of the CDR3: TGCGCCAGCAGCAAAAGCCCGAGGTGGTATGGCTACACCTTC.

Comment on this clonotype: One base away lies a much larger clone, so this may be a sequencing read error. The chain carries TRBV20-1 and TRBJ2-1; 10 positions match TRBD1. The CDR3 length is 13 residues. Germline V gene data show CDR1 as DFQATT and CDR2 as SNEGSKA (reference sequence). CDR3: CSATGQGLNELFF. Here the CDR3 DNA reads TGCAGTGCCACGGGACAGGGGCTAAATGAGCTGTTCTTC.

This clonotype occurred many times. The CDR3 bases are TGCGCCAGCGGGGGGCCGGACCACGAGCAGTACTTC. Translated: CASGGPDHEQYF. The V and J genes are TRBV10-1 and TRBJ2-7; the D gene could be TRBD1 or TRBD2 (6 bases each). The germline CDR1 and CDR2 sequences are WNHNN and SYGVQD (reference sequence). Deletions cut 8 bases from V and 5 bases from J, with 13 bases between. The length of the CDR3 is 12 residues.

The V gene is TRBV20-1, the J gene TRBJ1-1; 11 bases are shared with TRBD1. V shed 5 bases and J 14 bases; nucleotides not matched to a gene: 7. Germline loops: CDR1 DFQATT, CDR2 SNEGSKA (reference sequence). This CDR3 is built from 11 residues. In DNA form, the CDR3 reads TGCAGTGCTCGCGGACAGGGGGCTTACTTCTTT. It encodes CSARGQGAYFF.